This TCR beta chain originates from a study of blood T cell repertoires in COVID-19. Here immunoSEQ multiplex PCR was the method, and the copy in TCRdb shows in-frame clones only, minus some. This table holds tens of thousands of clones, over 70% found once. The source is an older woman with acute or convalescent COVID-19. The sequenced sample consisted of peripheral blood.

The CDR3 sequence: CASTLPPGLAGDTQYF. For the CDR3, the DNA is TGTGCCAGCACCCTACCGCCGGGACTAGCGGGTGATACGCAGTATTTT. V usage is TRBV7-2 and J usage is TRBJ2-3; TRBD2 matches 12 bases. CDR1 is SGHTA and CDR2 is FQGNSA in the germline V gene. Trimming took 7 bases from V and 6 from J; bases not matched to a gene: 11. This CDR3 region has 16 residues.